Listed below are T cell receptor beta chains from one sample, sequenced in a study of regulatory T cells in long-lasting Graves disease. One entry per CDR3 protein, called by TCRdb with MiXCR from the multiplex PCR reads. The repertoire consists of roughly 610,000 distinct CDR3 sequences, with approximately 15% occurring once and the leading ten covering around 18%. Separately, the same data were catalogued under a study of T cells in Graves' hyperthyroidism and ophthalmopathy.

The input for sequencing was peripheral blood mononuclear cells (PBMCs), taken at new diagnosis, from a patient treated with antithyroid drugs. All receptors come from a woman between 25 and 40 years old with Graves disease. The CDR3 runs from the conserved cysteine through the conserved F or W. The D gene is left open where the match is weak. Where a row states a size, it is once, few, many or the class of an expanded clone; other rows omit it.

j_call,d_call,v_call,clone_size,cdr3_nt,cdr3_aa
TRBJ2-2,.,TRBV2,.,TGTGCCAGCAGTGGAGAGGGAACCGGGGAGCTGTTTTTT,CASSGEGTGELFF
TRBJ2-5,.,TRBV7-9,.,TGTGCCAGCAGCTCAGGAGGGGAGATAGTAGAGACCCAGTACTTC,CASSSGGEIVETQYF
TRBJ2-3,TRBD2,TRBV20-1,.,TGCAGTGTTCGAACCGGGACTAGTCCCCGGAGCACAGATACGCAGTATTTT,CSVRTGTSPRSTDTQYF
TRBJ1-2,.,TRBV18,.,TGTGCCAGCTCACCACCACAGGGTGGCTACACCTTC,CASSPPQGGYTF
TRBJ2-7,.,TRBV6-1,many,TGTGCCAGCAGTGAAGCGCGGGCTGGAGCATACGAGCAGTACTTC,CASSEARAGAYEQYF
TRBJ2-5,.,TRBV7-8,.,TGTGCCAGCAGCCTCCCGAACGCGGGATCTGGGGAGACCCAGTACTTC,CASSLPNAGSGETQYF
TRBJ2-2,TRBD1,TRBV24-1,many,TGTGCCACCAGTGATTTGCTCGGGACAGGGGGTTCAGCCGGGGAGCTGTTTTTT,CATSDLLGTGGSAGELFF
TRBJ2-7,.,TRBV5-1,many,TGCGCCAGCAGCTTGGTACAGACGGGAGAAAACGAGCAGTACTTC,CASSLVQTGENEQYF
TRBJ2-2,.,TRBV28,.,TGTGCCAGCAGGGTTTCATCGCCGGGGGGCCGGGAGCTGTTTTTT,CASRVSSPGGRELFF
TRBJ2-5,TRBD2,TRBV10-3,.,TGTGCCATCAGTGAGTCCGGGAGGTCGGAGACCCAGTACTTC,CAISESGRSETQYF
TRBJ2-6,.,TRBV19,.,TGTGCCAGTAGTATCGAGGGGGCTGGGGCCAACGTCCTGACTTTC,CASSIEGAGANVLTF
TRBJ1-5,.,TRBV6-1,many,TGTGCCAGCAGTGAAAGAGGACAGCAGGGGAATCAGCCCCAGCATTTT,CASSERGQQGNQPQHF
TRBJ2-7,.,TRBV28,many,TGTGCCAGCAGTTCCTCGGTGACCGAGCAGTACTTC,CASSSSVTEQYF
TRBJ2-1,.,TRBV2,few,TGTGCGATTACCCGGGACACCCGTGACCAGCCTCACAATGAGCAGTTCTTC,CAITRDTRDQPHNEQFF
TRBJ2-7,TRBD2,TRBV20-1,.,TGCAGTGCTATCCATAGCGGGAGGACCTACGAGCAGTACTTC,CSAIHSGRTYEQYF
TRBJ2-1,.,TRBV10-3,.,TGTGCTACACGAGATAGAGGCTACAATGAGCAGTTCTTC,CATRDRGYNEQFF
TRBJ2-1,TRBD2,TRBV7-3,.,TGTGCCAGCAGCCCCGGTCTGAGGACTAGCGGATTTACAGGGGTCTTC,CASSPGLRTSGFTGVF
TRBJ1-2,.,TRBV20-1,few,TGCAGTGCTAGAATGTCACCAGGGGAGAGCGGCTACACCTTC,CSARMSPGESGYTF
TRBJ1-1,.,TRBV10-3,many,TGTGCCATCGGGGCCCGTAACACTGAAGCTTTCTTT,CAIGARNTEAFF
TRBJ2-2,TRBD2,TRBV28,many,TGTGCCAGCAGATTAGACCTTAGCGGGGCGAACACCGGGGAGCTGTTTTTT,CASRLDLSGANTGELFF
TRBJ2-5,.,TRBV7-2,.,TGTGCCAGCAGCTTAGTGGTAGGCCCAGAGACCCAGTACTTC,CASSLVVGPETQYF
TRBJ1-1,.,TRBV5-1,many,TGCGCCAGCAGACCCGGCGGGAGCGGGTCTGAAGCTTTCTTT,CASRPGGSGSEAFF
TRBJ2-2,.,TRBV9,many,TGTGCCAGCAGCGTGCTAGGGACACCTGGAACCGGGGAGCTGTTTTTT,CASSVLGTPGTGELFF
TRBJ2-7,TRBD2,TRBV30,few,TGTGCCCTGGATTCTGGACTAGTGAGCTTGGCCTACGAGCAGTACTTC,CALDSGLVSLAYEQYF
TRBJ2-5,.,TRBV2,many,TGTGCCAGCCGGATTAGGGCGACCCAGTACTTC,CASRIRATQYF
TRBJ2-3,TRBD2,TRBV28,.,TGTGCCAGCACCATTAGCGGGAGCGGGACAGATACGCAGTATTTT,CASTISGSGTDTQYF
TRBJ1-2,TRBD1,TRBV24-1,few,TGTGCCACCCAGGGGGGGGACAGGGGGCATCAAAACTATGGCTACACCTTC,CATQGGDRGHQNYGYTF
TRBJ2-7,TRBD2,TRBV24-1,.,TGTGCCACCAGTCCTTCACGGGAGGTTCACGAGCAGTACTTC,CATSPSREVHEQYF
TRBJ2-1,.,TRBV28,.,TGTGCAATAGCCCTGGGCTCCTACAATGAGCAGTTCTTC,CAIALGSYNEQFF
TRBJ2-7,.,TRBV13,many,TGTGCCAGCAGCTTCAGGGGAGTGTATGAGCAGTACTTC,CASSFRGVYEQYF
TRBJ2-3,.,TRBV28,many,TGTGCCAGTTTAAGACAGTTCAAAGATACGCAGTATTTT,CASLRQFKDTQYF
TRBJ2-2,TRBD1,TRBV28,many,TGTGCCAGCAGAGACAGGGGGCTACGGACCGGGGAGCTGTTTTTT,CASRDRGLRTGELFF